The 15 T cell receptor beta chains below all came from one sample that was sequenced in a study of neoadjuvant anti-PD-1 for oral cavity cancer. This sample's time point: after neoadjuvant nivolumab, at surgical resection. Data came from immunoSEQ multiplex PCR; TCRdb stores just in-frame clones and leaves some out. The sample includes around 35,000 clones, more than 35% seen only once; the top ten take approximately 15%. The sequencing used tumor tissue, collected after nivolumab (anti-PD-1) treatment. These receptors all stem from a person between 40 and 80 years old with oral cavity squamous cell carcinoma.

This sequence joins TRBV30 and TRBJ2-2; 7 bases match TRBD1. Trimming at V came to 3 bases and at J to 3 bases, leaving 4 bases not matched to a gene. Germline V gene lookup returns CDR1 GTSNPN and CDR2 SVGIG (reference sequence). This CDR3 has 14 amino acids. CDR3 loop: CAWRADRDTGELFF. Here the CDR3 DNA reads TGTGCCTGGAGGGCAGACAGGGACACCGGGGAGCTGTTTTTT.

J is TRBJ2-7 and V is TRBV19, with 7 bases aligning to TRBD2. CDR3 size: 15 residues. The germline V gene encodes CDR1 LNHDA and CDR2 SQIVND (reference sequence). V gave up 5 bases and J gave up 5 bases; unmatched junction bases: 12. The CDR3 protein is CASSAHWRESDEQYF. The CDR3, as DNA: TGTGCCAGTAGTGCCCACTGGCGGGAGAGCGACGAGCAGTACTTC.

The chain employs TRBV2 and TRBJ2-5; 11 bases line up with TRBD1. The length of the CDR3 is 15 residues. Germline V lookup: CDR1 SNHLY, CDR2 FYNNEI. The junction had 5 bases not matched to a gene; V was cut back by 7 bases and J by 1 base. Here the CDR3 reads CASMGGTGGQETQYF. CDR3 DNA sequence: TGTGCCAGCATGGGAGGGACAGGGGGCCAAGAGACCCAGTACTTC. Full variable domain (missing parts from reference TRBV2 and TRBJ2-5): EPEVTQTPSHQVTQMGQEVILRCVPISNHLYFYWYRQILGQKVEFLVSFYNNEISEKSEIFDDQFSVERPDGSNFTLKIRSTKLEDSAMYFCASMGGTGGQETQYFGPGTRLLVL.

The chain combines TRBV5-1 with TRBJ1-1; D is unclear. Germline V gene sequence: CDR1 SGHRS, CDR2 YFSETQ. This CDR3 region has 16 residues. Trimming cost V 1 base and J 1 base, with 14 bases left between them. The chain's CDR3 is CASSLFRSIENTEAFF. DNA for the CDR3: TGCGCCAGCAGCTTGTTCAGGAGCATCGAGAACACTGAAGCTTTCTTT.

This clone was detected ten times or more. For the CDR3, the DNA is TGTGCCTGGAGTGCACACAGCAATCAGCCCCAGCATTTT. Translation gives CAWSAHSNQPQHF. The chain uses TRBV30 and TRBJ1-5, with no clear D. CDR1 GTSNPN and CDR2 SVGIG come from the germline V gene (reference sequence). This CDR3 comprises 13 residues. The V gene lost 1 base and the J gene lost 1 base, with 5 bases spanning the gap.

The V call is TRBV19, the J call TRBJ1-1; TRBD1 agrees at 7 bases. Per germline, CDR1 LNHDA and CDR2 SQIVND (reference sequence). The CDR3 totals 16 residues. V lost 4 bases to trimming and J lost 1 base; unmatched junction nucleotides: 9. CDR3 protein: CASSKRRQGTNTEAFF. CDR3 sequence (DNA): TGTGCCAGTAGTAAGAGGAGACAGGGAACGAACACTGAAGCTTTCTTT. The variable domain in full, with the rest retrieved from reference TRBV19 and TRBJ1-1, is DGGITQSPKYLFRKEGQNVTLSCEQNLNHDAMYWYRQDPGQGLRLIYYSQIVNDFQKGDIAEGYSVSREKKESFPLTVTSAQKNPTAFYLCASSKRRQGTNTEAFFGQGTRLTVV.

The rearrangement joins TRBV5-6 to TRBJ1-2; perhaps TRBD1 as D (6 bases). Trimming left V 0 bases short and J 7 bases short, with 10 bases between. The germline V gene has CDR1 SGHDT and CDR2 YYEEEE. The CDR3 is 13 residues long. CDR3: CASSLGGGGGYTF. In DNA form, the CDR3 reads TGTGCCAGCAGCTTGGGCGGGGGCGGTGGCTACACCTTC.

This clone has just one count. The chain is built from TRBV18 and TRBJ1-1; 8 bases map to TRBD1. CDR3 size: 16 residues. Losses at the gene ends were 4 bases for V and 5 bases for J; bases not matched to a gene: 12. Germline V lookup: CDR1 KGHSH, CDR2 LQKENI. In nucleotides, the CDR3 is TGTGCCAGCTCACGATCGGGACAGGTGCTGGGGACTGAAGCTTTCTTT. Amino acid sequence: CASSRSGQVLGTEAFF.

The rearrangement joins TRBV6-6 to TRBJ1-5; D is uncertain. The CDR3 is 15 residues long. Germline V gene data show CDR1 as MNHNY and CDR2 as SVGAGI (reference sequence). Trimming left V 6 bases short and J 0 bases short, with 12 bases between. The CDR3: CASRPGLISNQPQHF. The CDR3 DNA follows: TGTGCCAGCAGACCCGGACTGATTAGCAATCAGCCCCAGCATTTT.

The CDR3 is CASSENRGRGDYGYTF. The CDR3 region has the DNA TGTGCCAGCAGCGAGAACAGGGGGCGCGGGGACTATGGCTACACCTTC. The chain uses TRBV9 and TRBJ1-2, with 9 bases lining up with TRBD1. This CDR3 is 16 amino acids long. Trimming at V came to 3 bases and at J to 3 bases, leaving 9 bases not matched to a gene. In germline, CDR1 is SGDLS, CDR2 YYNGEE.

This clone turned up a few times. This chain uses TRBV7-3 with TRBJ1-1, with TRBD1 matching over 7 bases. The germline CDR1 and CDR2 sequences are SGHTA and FQGTGA. The ends lost 5 bases at V and 1 base at J; junction bases unmatched: 1. The CDR3 totals 13 residues. The DNA for the CDR3 is TGTGCCAGCAGCAGACAGGGGAACACTGAAGCTTTCTTT. It is translated as CASSRQGNTEAFF.

This clone came up many times. The chain links TRBV13 to TRBJ1-1; D is perhaps TRBD1 (6 bases). Germline V gene data show CDR1 as PRHDT and CDR2 as FYEKMQ (reference sequence). The ends were cut back, 2 bases at V and 1 base at J, with 11 bases in the middle. The CDR3 length is 15 residues. Here the CDR3 DNA reads TGTGCCAGCAGCTTATCTGGAGGGGGGAACACTGAAGCTTTCTTT. Translating it yields CASSLSGGGNTEAFF. Supplemented by reference TRBV13 and TRBJ1-1, the full variable domain reads AAGVIQSPRHLIKEKRETATLKCYPIPRHDTVYWYQQGPGQDPQFLISFYEKMQSDKGSIPDRFSAQQFSDYHSELNMSSLELGDSALYFCASSLSGGGNTEAFFGQGTRLTVV.

This clone was detected only a few times. The chain joins TRBV28 to TRBJ2-7; 10 bases agree with TRBD1. The CDR3 spans 15 residues. The V gene end was trimmed by 5 bases and the J gene end by 2 bases; junction bases not matched to a gene: 6. Germline CDR1 reads MDHEN; CDR2 reads SYDVKM. The CDR3 region is CASSPSGTGAYEQYF. In DNA, the CDR3 is TGTGCCAGCAGTCCCTCCGGGACAGGGGCCTACGAGCAGTACTTC.

This clone was observed a handful of times. The rearrangement uses TRBV6-1 and TRBJ1-1; no definite D call. Germline values: CDR1 MNHNS, CDR2 SASEGT. This CDR3 spans 11 amino acids. Trimming left V 8 bases short and J 1 base short, with 5 bases between. CDR3 nucleotides: TGTGCCAGCTATCCGAACACTGAAGCTTTCTTT. Its translation: CASYPNTEAFF.

The chain couples TRBV5-1 to TRBJ1-4, with 7 bases matching TRBD1. In germline, CDR1 is SGHRS, CDR2 YFSETQ. This CDR3 region has 18 residues. Germline trimming cut 4 bases from V and 4 bases from J; bases unmatched to any gene: 16. CDR3 sequence reads: CASSLLPMTGQNNEKLFF. As DNA, the CDR3 is TGCGCCAGCAGCCTACTCCCAATGACGGGACAGAATAATGAAAAACTGTTTTTT.